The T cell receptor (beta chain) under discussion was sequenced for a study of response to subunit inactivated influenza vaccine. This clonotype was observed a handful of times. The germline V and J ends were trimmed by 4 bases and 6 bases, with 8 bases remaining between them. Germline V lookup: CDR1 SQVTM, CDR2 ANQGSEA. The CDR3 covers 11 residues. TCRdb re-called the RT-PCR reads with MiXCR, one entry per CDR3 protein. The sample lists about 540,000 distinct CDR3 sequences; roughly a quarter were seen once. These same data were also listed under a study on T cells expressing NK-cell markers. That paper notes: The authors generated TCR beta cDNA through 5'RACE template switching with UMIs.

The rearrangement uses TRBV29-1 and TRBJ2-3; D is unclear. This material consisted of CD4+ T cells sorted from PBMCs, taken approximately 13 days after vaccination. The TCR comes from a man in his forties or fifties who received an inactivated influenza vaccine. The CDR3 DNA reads TGCAGCGTTGTTAGGACCGATACGCAGTATTTT. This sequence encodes CSVVRTDTQYF.